The 19 T cell receptor beta chains below all came from one sample that was sequenced in a study of OX40 agonist ivuxolimab in advanced cancers. Using immunoSEQ multiplex PCR, the repertoire was profiled, and TCRdb retains in-frame clones only, with some absent. The sample contains around 63,000 clones, more than 65% of which appear only once. The sample was CD4+ or CD8+ T cells sorted from blood, taken in a trial of the OX40 agonist ivuxolimab. All receptors derive from an adult with an advanced solid tumor such as melanoma, head and neck, liver or kidney cancer.

This clone was seen a single time. J is TRBJ1-2 and V is TRBV28, with a tentative D call TRBD1 (5 bases). The CDR3 spans 14 residues. Germline CDR1 is MDHEN and CDR2 is SYDVKM. Trimming stripped 5 bases from V and 8 bases from J, with 18 bases between. The CDR3 bases are TGTGCCAGCAGTCCCGCGAGTAAGGGGCAGGGCTACACCTTC. Translated: CASSPASKGQGYTF.

The V gene is TRBV25-1, the J gene TRBJ2-3; no clear D gene. V lost 7 bases, J lost 8 bases, and 19 bases lay in between. The CDR3 runs to 14 residues. The germline V gene has CDR1 MGHDK and CDR2 SYGVNS. CDR3 sequence reads: CASKPSAPKGTQYF. Written as DNA, the CDR3 is TGTGCCAGCAAGCCCAGCGCCCCTAAGGGTACGCAGTATTTT. Variable domain in full (rest from reference TRBV25-1 and TRBJ2-3): EADIYQTPRYLVIGTGKKITLECSQTMGHDKMYWYQQDPGMELHLIHYSYGVNSTEKGDLSSESTVSRIRTEHFPLTLESARPSHTSQYLCASKPSAPKGTQYFGPGTRLTVL.

J is TRBJ1-5 and V is TRBV7-9; possibly TRBD1 for D (5 bases). CDR1 and CDR2 from the germline V gene are SEHNR and FQNEAQ (reference sequence). The CDR3 covers 17 residues. Trimming took 0 bases from V and 2 from J, leaving 14 bases between them. The CDR3 here is CASSLAWQGNGNQPQHF. Here the CDR3 DNA reads TGTGCCAGCAGCTTAGCGTGGCAGGGTAACGGCAATCAGCCCCAGCATTTT.

The chain recombines TRBV19 with TRBJ1-1; D remains unclear. Per germline, CDR1 LNHDA and CDR2 SQIVND (reference sequence). The CDR3 consists of 15 residues. V lost 7 bases and J 1 base, leaving 16 bases between the germline ends. The CDR3 DNA is TGTGCCAGTACCCCTTCCGGAACTTCGAACACTGAAGCTTTCTTT. This translates into CASTPSGTSNTEAFF. The complete variable domain, with remaining parts taken from reference TRBV19 and TRBJ1-1, reads DGGITQSPKYLFRKEGQNVTLSCEQNLNHDAMYWYRQDPGQGLRLIYYSQIVNDFQKGDIAEGYSVSREKKESFPLTVTSAQKNPTAFYLCASTPSGTSNTEAFFGQGTRLTVV.

The V and J genes are TRBV6-5 and TRBJ1-4; D unresolved. The ends were cut back, 2 bases at V and 8 bases at J, with 15 bases in the middle. CDR1 is MNHEY and CDR2 is SVGAGI in the germline V gene. The CDR3 totals 15 residues. CDR3 nucleotides: TGTGCCAGCAGTTACCTCCCCACCGTTGTGGAAAAACTGTTTTTT. Amino acid sequence: CASSYLPTVVEKLFF.

The genes are TRBV7-8 and TRBJ1-1, with D tentatively TRBD1 (6 bases). V was shortened by 3 bases and J by 1 base, with 12 bases between the two germline ends. The germline CDR1 and CDR2 sequences are SGHVS and FQNEAQ. CDR3 size: 15 residues. The CDR3 loop is CASSFPGAKNTEAFF. The CDR3 nucleotides are TGTGCCAGCAGCTTTCCGGGGGCTAAGAACACTGAAGCTTTCTTT.

This chain joins TRBV21-1 and TRBJ1-1; TRBD1, the table's D call, was not compared with the DNA. TRBV21-1 is assigned pseudogene status. The CDR3 consists of 15 residues. The CDR3 coding sequence is TGTGCCAGCAGCAAAATGGGACAGACGAACACTGAAGCTTTCTTT. Amino acids: CASSKMGQTNTEAFF.

The rearrangement links TRBV6-5 to TRBJ1-5; a weak D match, TRBD1 (5 bases). Germline CDR1 reads MNHEY; CDR2 reads SVGAGI. The germline V and J ends were trimmed by 2 bases and 6 bases, with 5 bases remaining between them. There are 12 residues in the CDR3. DNA of the CDR3: TGTGCCAGCAGTTACGGGGGTCAGCCCCAGCATTTT. It encodes CASSYGGQPQHF.

There are a few counts of this clone. The chain joins TRBV27 to TRBJ1-4; D gene uncertain. Trimming cost V 2 bases and J 8 bases, with 9 bases left between them. The CDR3 consists of 13 residues. Germline CDR1 and CDR2: MNHEY and SMNVEV (reference sequence). The CDR3 sequence: CASSLGSREKLFF. The CDR3 DNA sequence: TGTGCCAGCAGTTTAGGATCACGCGAAAAACTGTTTTTT.

The CDR3 nucleotides read TGTGCCAGTAGGGGGGGGCAGGGGAGGCGGAATTCACCCCTCCACTTT. Its protein is CASRGGQGRRNSPLHF. The chain joins TRBV19 to TRBJ1-6; D is perhaps TRBD1 (6 bases). Deletions cut 6 bases from V and 7 bases from J, with 19 bases between. There are 16 residues in the CDR3. Germline CDR1 reads LNHDA; CDR2 reads SQIVND (reference sequence).

This chain links TRBV27 with TRBJ2-1; D is undetermined. Deletions cut 5 bases from V and 4 bases from J, with 3 bases between. The CDR3 loop spans 11 amino acids. Looked up from germline, CDR1 is MNHEY and CDR2 is SMNVEV (reference sequence). This CDR3 reads CASSAYNEQFF. CDR3 bases: TGTGCCAGCAGTGCATACAATGAGCAGTTCTTC.

The chain carries TRBV21-1 and TRBJ2-1; TRBD2 reflects the table's D call only, with no check against the DNA. TRBV21-1 counts as a pseudogene. This CDR3 has 12 residues. The CDR3 DNA is TGTGCCAGCAGCCCCACGGTAAATGAGCAGTTCTTC. It codes for CASSPTVNEQFF.

J is TRBJ2-5 and V is TRBV25-1; D may correspond to TRBD1 or TRBD2 (5 bases each). CDR1 and CDR2 (germline): MGHDK, SYGVNS. The length of the CDR3 is 14 residues. V was clipped by 8 bases and J by 4 bases, with 17 bases between them. The CDR3 DNA sequence: TGTGCCAGCCGGGACCCATCTTTAAGAGAGACCCAGTACTTC. Protein sequence: CASRDPSLRETQYF. The variable domain in full, with the rest retrieved from reference TRBV25-1 and TRBJ2-5, is EADIYQTPRYLVIGTGKKITLECSQTMGHDKMYWYQQDPGMELHLIHYSYGVNSTEKGDLSSESTVSRIRTEHFPLTLESARPSHTSQYLCASRDPSLRETQYFGPGTRLLVL.

The chain recombines TRBV4-3 with TRBJ1-2; the D is unclear. Trimming removed 0 bases from V and 4 bases from J, with 9 bases in between. The V gene's germline CDR1 is LGHNA and CDR2 YSLEER. The CDR3 spans 14 residues. CDR3 nucleotides: TGCGCCAGCAGCCAAGATCTCGGGTCCTATGGCTACACCTTC. The encoded protein is CASSQDLGSYGYTF.

The genes are TRBV21-1 and TRBJ2-3; the D call TRBD2 from the table was never checked on the DNA. TRBV21-1 is a pseudogene locus. The CDR3 covers 20 residues. CDR3 nucleotide sequence: TGTGCCAGCAGCACCCGAGGACTAGCGGGAAACACCACTAGCACAGATACGCAGTATTTT. This translates into CASSTRGLAGNTTSTDTQYF.

The chain carries TRBV6-4 and TRBJ2-3, with TRBD1 as a possible D gene (5 bases). V gave up 4 bases and J gave up 0 bases, with 11 bases separating them. The V gene's germline CDR1 is MRHNA and CDR2 SNTAGT. This CDR3 contains 15 residues. The CDR3: CASSAGPGSTDTQYF. CDR3 nucleotides: TGTGCCAGCAGTGCGGGCCCAGGGAGCACAGATACGCAGTATTTT.

DNA for the CDR3: TGTGCCAGCAGCCCCCGACAGGAAATCGATGAAAAACTGTTTTTT. Translation: CASSPRQEIDEKLFF. The chain employs TRBV28 and TRBJ1-4; a possible D gene is TRBD1 (6 bases). The CDR3 extends over 15 amino acids. CDR1 MDHEN and CDR2 SYDVKM come from the germline V gene. The V end was cut by 6 bases, the J end by 6 bases, with 17 bases between.

The V gene is TRBV27, the J gene TRBJ2-3, with 7 bases fitting TRBD1. The length of the CDR3 is 16 residues. J gave up 0 bases and V 6 bases, and 9 bases lay outside the gene matches. The germline V gene has CDR1 MNHEY and CDR2 SMNVEV (reference sequence). CDR3 sequence: CASSPRTGRSTDTQYF. The CDR3 region has the DNA TGTGCCAGCAGCCCTCGGACAGGACGGAGCACAGATACGCAGTATTTT.

The gene calls are TRBV29-1 and TRBJ1-3; TRBD1 agrees at 8 bases. The germline gives CDR1 SQVTM, CDR2 ANQGSEA. This CDR3 contains 14 residues. J was trimmed by 2 bases and V by 3 bases; bases with no gene match: 3. CDR3 sequence (DNA): TGCAGCGTTGAGGACAGGGTCCCTGGAAACACCATATATTTT. This codes for CSVEDRVPGNTIYF.